The entry that follows covers one T cell receptor (beta chain) sequence. Its antigen is currently unknown. This could be a read error, since a much larger clone is one nucleotide away. The data are from a study of early T cells in non-severe SARS-CoV-2 infection. Study summary: RNA in bulk from unsorted whole blood was sequenced, and chains were unpaired. Overall study findings and caveats: The matching step, a VDJdb search, favored anti-spike CD8 responses and missed private and CD4 specificities.

Researchers tagged individual cDNA molecules with unique molecular identifiers. Using its own MiXCR run on the 5' RACE reads, TCRdb lists one record per CDR3 protein. The sample contains 30,000 to 35,000 distinct CDR3 sequences, 7.1% of which appear only once. The J segment lost 2 bases and the V segment lost 5 bases, leaving 6 bases of the junction unmatched. The germline V gene encodes CDR1 SGHAT and CDR2 FQNNGV. The CDR3 extends over 15 amino acids. Sequenced here: whole blood, sampled at baseline. This sequence joins TRBV11-2 and TRBJ2-7; 10 bases are a match to TRBD2. This TCR was recovered from an adult who was a healthcare worker with PCR-confirmed SARS-CoV-2 infection or an uninfected control (not recorded which). The CDR3 nucleotides read TGTGCCAGCAGCAAAGGACTAGCGGAAACCTACGAGCAGTACTTC. It codes for CASSKGLAETYEQYF. The variable domain in full, with the rest retrieved from reference TRBV11-2 and TRBJ2-7, is EAGVAQSPRYKIIEKRQSVAFWCNPISGHATLYWYQQILGQGPKLLIQFQNNGVVDDSQLPKDRFSAERLKGVDSTLKIQPAKLEDSAVYLCASSKGLAETYEQYFGPGTRLTVT.